This T cell receptor beta chain was retrieved from a study of blood T cell repertoires in COVID-19. Background on the study: Collection of acute and convalescent COVID-19 samples took place in the United States, Italy and Spain.

As originally analysed: Estimates of nucleated cell counts were drawn from the amplification of reference gene primers. Sequencing was performed with immunoSEQ multiplex PCR; in TCRdb, only in-frame clones are kept and a portion is missing. The V and J calls and clone size were taken over from that table, and D and trimming were inferred from the DNA. The data contain about 240,000 clones, about three quarters of them seen just once; the ten biggest clones take up over 3%. Germline lookup yields CDR1 SGHTA and CDR2 FQGNSA. Trimming stripped 4 bases from V and 4 bases from J, with 13 bases between. This CDR3 spans 14 amino acids.

The sequenced sample was peripheral blood. The TCR was taken from a woman of 80 years or more with acute or convalescent COVID-19. The genes are TRBV7-2 and TRBJ1-2; D call uncertain. CDR3 sequence reads: CASSSRLTPYGYTF. In DNA form, the CDR3 reads TGTGCCAGCAGCTCCCGACTAACCCCCTATGGCTACACCTTC.